This T cell receptor beta chain derives from a study of regulatory T cells in long-lasting Graves disease. Study details: Duration of antithyroid drug therapy among newly diagnosed Graves' patients was under 3 months.

Arm-PCR of CDR3 regions and iRepertoire HTBI primers were used to build TCR beta libraries. TCRdb passed the multiplex PCR reads through MiXCR, listing each CDR3 protein once. This sample yields about 430,000 distinct CDR3 sequences, of which 15% are seen a single time; 7.8% belongs to the top ten. At least ten counts were recorded for this clonotype. Time point of the sample: newly diagnosed GD, antithyroid drugs for less than 3 months. The TCR library used RNA extracted from PBMCs. The V and J ends lost 4 bases and 6 bases respectively, with 6 bases between them. Germline V gives CDR1 MDHEN, CDR2 SYDVKM. CDR3 length: 11 residues. The same specimen was also included in a second study, on T cells in Graves' hyperthyroidism and ophthalmopathy.

This rearrangement joins TRBV28 to TRBJ1-2, with D hard to call. This specimen was peripheral blood mononuclear cells (PBMCs), taken at new diagnosis, from a patient treated with antithyroid drugs. The sequence was collected from a woman aged 40-49 years with Graves disease. The CDR3 DNA reads as TGTGCCAGCAGTTGGGTTCATGGCTACACCTTC. Translating it yields CASSWVHGYTF.